These 14 T cell receptor beta chains originate from one sample sequenced in a study of T-cell reconstitution after alpha-beta-depleted transplantation in children. Unique molecular identifiers featured in how the TCRbeta library was prepared. TCRdb ran MiXCR on the PCR reads and lists one entry per CDR3 protein. Of over 85,000 distinct CDR3 sequences in the sample, less than 6% are singletons; the top ten hold 5.5% to 6.5%. The source was PBMCs, mostly from graft donor cells, collected 60 days after TCRalphabeta/CD19-depleted stem cell transplant. The receptors shown here come from a female patient aged 2-9 years who had a stem cell transplant for Fanconi anemia, so the T cells may come from the graft donor.

This clonotype was found many times. The CDR3 is CASSLPLGLGTYGYTF. DNA for the CDR3: TGTGCCAGCAGCTTACCCTTAGGGCTCGGGACCTATGGCTACACCTTC. The genes are TRBV7-9 and TRBJ1-2, with D possibly TRBD1 on 5 matching bases. Germline V gives CDR1 SEHNR, CDR2 FQNEAQ (reference sequence). CDR3 length: 16 residues. Trimming cost V 2 bases and J 4 bases, with 17 bases left between them. Full variable domain (outside the CDR3, taken from reference TRBV7-9 and TRBJ1-2): DTGVSQNPRHKITKRGQNVTFRCDPISEHNRLYWYRQTLGQGPEFLTYFQNEAQLEKSRLLSDRFSAERPKGSFSTLEIQRTEQGDSAMYLCASSLPLGLGTYGYTFGSGTRLTVV.

This clonotype was counted many times. The CDR3 protein is CASSQPSGRGDTGELFF. The DNA of the CDR3 is TGTGCCAGCAGCCAGCCTAGCGGGAGAGGAGACACCGGGGAGCTGTTTTTT. J is TRBJ2-2 and V is TRBV3-1; TRBD2 matches at 10 bases. The junction had 7 bases not matched to a gene; V was cut back by 3 bases and J by 3 bases. Germline V lookup: CDR1 LGHDT, CDR2 YNNKEL (reference sequence). The CDR3 covers 17 residues.

This clonotype appeared many times. The rearrangement links TRBV28 to TRBJ2-3; 7 bases line up with TRBD2. This CDR3 region has 12 residues. Germline CDR1 and CDR2: MDHEN and SYDVKM. J lost 7 bases, V lost 8 bases, and 6 bases had no gene match. For the CDR3, the DNA is TGTGCCAGCTTGCGGGAGAGGAATACGCAGTATTTT. This encodes CASLRERNTQYF.

This clonotype was counted at least ten times. The chain carries TRBV28 and TRBJ2-2; possibly TRBD2 for D (6 bases). The length of the CDR3 is 16 residues. The germline V gene has CDR1 MDHEN and CDR2 SYDVKM. V lost 4 bases to trimming and J lost 1 base, with 13 bases between them. The CDR3 loop is CASSSPTSMNTGELFF. Written as DNA, the CDR3 is TGTGCCAGCAGTTCCCCGACTAGTATGAACACCGGGGAGCTGTTTTTT.

The sample holds many counts of this clonotype. This chain joins TRBV12-3 or TRBV12-4 and TRBJ2-5; 12 bases are a match to TRBD2. The CDR3 runs to 16 residues. J was trimmed by 6 bases and V by 6 bases; bases with no gene match: 11. The CDR3 here is CASSLPTSGSSKTQYF. CDR3 sequence (DNA): TGTGCCAGCAGCCTACCGACTAGCGGGAGTTCAAAGACCCAGTACTTC.

This clonotype has more than one count but fewer than ten. Here the CDR3 reads CASSPILAEETQYF. CDR3 coding DNA: TGTGCCAGCTCACCAATCCTAGCGGAAGAGACCCAGTACTTC. This chain joins TRBV18 and TRBJ2-5; 7 bases are shared with TRBD2. Germline V gene lookup returns CDR1 KGHSH and CDR2 LQKENI. V trimming: 2 bases; J trimming: 3 bases; junction bases outside the gene matches: 3. The CDR3 is 14 amino acids.

This clonotype has more than one count but fewer than ten. The chain combines TRBV19 with TRBJ1-3; no clear D. Germline V gene data show CDR1 as LNHDA and CDR2 as SQIVND (reference sequence). V lost 5 bases, J lost 0 bases, and 8 bases lay in between. This CDR3 region has 14 residues. This CDR3 reads CASSFGSSGNTIYF. In DNA form, the CDR3 reads TGTGCCAGTAGTTTTGGGAGCTCTGGAAACACCATATATTTT.

The V gene is TRBV7-6, the J gene TRBJ2-7; perhaps TRBD1 as D (6 bases). The CDR3 length is 12 residues. Trimming removed 5 bases at V and 6 bases at J, with 11 bases between. Germline V gene sequence: CDR1 SGHVS, CDR2 FNYEAQ. The CDR3 DNA sequence: TGTGCCAGCAGCCCGACAGGTAGCGAGCAGTACTTC. This gives the protein CASSPTGSEQYF. Together with reference TRBV7-6 and TRBJ2-7, the CDR3 gives the full variable domain: GAGVSQSPRYKVTKRGQDVALRCDPISGHVSLYWYRQALGQGPEFLTYFNYEAQQDKSGLPNDRFSAERPEGSISTLTIQRTEQRDSAMYRCASSPTGSEQYFGPGTRLTVT.

There are a few counts of this clonotype. This chain joins TRBV9 and TRBJ2-2; 10 bases fit TRBD2. CDR1 and CDR2 (germline): SGDLS, YYNGEE. Losses at the gene ends were 1 base for V and 3 bases for J; bases not matched to a gene: 3. CDR3 length equals 16 residues. The CDR3 nucleotides read TGTGCCAGCAGCGTAACACTAGCGGGATACACCGGGGAGCTGTTTTTT. Translating it yields CASSVTLAGYTGELFF.

This clonotype occurred a few times. The V call is TRBV2, the J call TRBJ1-6; D possibly corresponds to TRBD1 (5 bases). This CDR3 comprises 15 residues. Trimming took off 7 bases at V and 5 bases at J, with 15 bases between the two ends. CDR1 SNHLY and CDR2 FYNNEI come from the germline V gene. In DNA form, the CDR3 reads TGTGCCAGCACTTCCGGGACGGCTAATAATTCACCCCTCCACTTT. Protein product: CASTSGTANNSPLHF.

In its sample, this clonotype was seen many times. The rearrangement uses TRBV10-3 and TRBJ2-7; D uncertain. The germline V gene has CDR1 ENHRY and CDR2 SYGVKD. The CDR3 covers 14 residues. The V gene lost 3 bases and the J gene lost 2 bases, with 11 bases spanning the gap. CDR3 loop: CAISELGRTYEQYF. For the CDR3, the DNA is TGTGCCATCAGTGAACTCGGACGGACCTACGAGCAGTACTTC.

This clonotype occurred a few times. The V and J genes are TRBV7-9 and TRBJ2-1; 10 bases map to TRBD2. Trimming cost V 2 bases and J 0 bases; bases outside gene matches: 4. The CDR3 consists of 17 residues. Looked up from germline, CDR1 is SEHNR and CDR2 is FQNEAQ (reference sequence). CDR3 protein: CASSLSASGSSYNEQFF. CDR3 DNA: TGTGCCAGCAGCTTAAGCGCTAGCGGGAGCTCCTACAATGAGCAGTTCTTC. The full variable domain, rest sourced from reference TRBV7-9 and TRBJ2-1, is DTGVSQNPRHKITKRGQNVTFRCDPISEHNRLYWYRQTLGQGPEFLTYFQNEAQLEKSRLLSDRFSAERPKGSFSTLEIQRTEQGDSAMYLCASSLSASGSSYNEQFFGPGTRLTVL.

The V call is TRBV5-1, the J call TRBJ1-2, with D possibly matching TRBD1 (6 bases). Germline CDR1 is SGHRS and CDR2 is YFSETQ. The ends were cut back, 0 bases at V and 8 bases at J, with 17 bases in the middle. CDR3 length: 15 residues. The chain's CDR3 is CASSLVDSRDGGYTF. CDR3 DNA: TGCGCCAGCAGCTTGGTGGACAGTCGAGACGGGGGCTACACCTTC.

This clonotype was observed many times. This chain connects TRBV3-1 to TRBJ1-5; D unclear. Between the trimmed V and J ends, which lost 1 base and 7 bases, there was a span of 11 bases. This CDR3 has 14 residues. CDR1 is LGHDT, CDR2 YNNKEL, per germline (reference sequence). The CDR3 DNA reads as TGTGCCAGCAGCCAAGTGGGGTTTGGGCAGCCCCAGCATTTT. It is translated as CASSQVGFGQPQHF. Complete variable domain (other parts from reference TRBV3-1 and TRBJ1-5): DTAVSQTPKYLVTQMGNDKSIKCEQNLGHDTMYWYKQDSKKFLKIMFSYNNKELIINETVPNRFSPKSPDKAHLNLHINSLELGDSAVYFCASSQVGFGQPQHFGDGTRLSIL.